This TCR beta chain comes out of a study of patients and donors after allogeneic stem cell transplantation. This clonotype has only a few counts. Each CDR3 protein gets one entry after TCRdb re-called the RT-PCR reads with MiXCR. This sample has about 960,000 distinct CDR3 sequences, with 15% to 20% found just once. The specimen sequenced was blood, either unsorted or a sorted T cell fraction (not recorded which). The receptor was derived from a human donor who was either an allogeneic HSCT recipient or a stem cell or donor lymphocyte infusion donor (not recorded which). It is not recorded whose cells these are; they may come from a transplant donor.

Here the CDR3 reads CASRWGGTGELFF. CDR3 bases: TGTGCCAGCAGGTGGGGCGGGACCGGGGAGCTGTTTTTT. The chain combines TRBV6-1 with TRBJ2-2, with D perhaps assigned TRBD1 or TRBD2 (5 bases each). This CDR3 comprises 13 residues. Germline lookup yields CDR1 MNHNS and CDR2 SASEGT. V was shortened by 6 bases and J by 5 bases, with 10 bases between the two germline ends.